This T cell receptor beta chain derives from a study of Graves' ophthalmopathy and Graves' hyperthyroidism. Amplified TCR beta CDR3 regions were obtained using RNA transcripts as template. A first-round RT-PCR used HTBI primers, followed by a second-round multiplex PCR. TCRdb redid the calling of the multiplex PCR reads with MiXCR, one entry per CDR3 protein. The table lists a few hundred thousand distinct CDR3 sequences, under 45% of them singletons. The sequenced sample was peripheral blood or thyroid tissue (not recorded which). This clonotype was sampled from an adult man with Graves' hyperthyroidism.

This CDR3 reads CAWSERLTGGDEQYF. In DNA form, the CDR3 reads TGTGCCTGGAGTGAGCGGTTGACAGGAGGGGACGAGCAGTACTTC. The gene calls are TRBV30 and TRBJ2-7; either TRBD1 or TRBD2 may fit D (6 bases each). The ends were cut back, 1 base at V and 5 bases at J, with 18 bases in the middle. CDR3 length: 15 residues. Germline-derived CDR1 and CDR2 are GTSNPN and SVGIG (reference sequence). Full variable domain (remainder filled in from reference TRBV30 and TRBJ2-7): SQTIHQWPATLVQPVGSPLSLECTVEGTSNPNLYWYRQAAGRGLQLLFYSVGIGQISSEVPQNLSASRPQDRQFILSSKKLLLSDSGFYLCAWSERLTGGDEQYFGPGTRLTVT.